The clone carrying this TCR beta chain has a single count. Source study methods: Reference gene primer amplification gave nucleated cell count estimates. The repertoire was sequenced with immunoSEQ multiplex PCR; TCRdb's copy has only in-frame clones and lacks some. D and trimming were read from the DNA, whereas the V and J calls and clone size are those reported in that table. The table records hundreds of thousands of clones, 85% to 90% of them present only once. This sample is part of a study of blood T cell repertoires in COVID-19. Study information: From the United States, Italy and Spain came samples of acute and convalescent COVID-19. PBMCs, B-cell-depleted T cells, or T cells were the source of the cDNA or gDNA that made up the material.

CDR1 is LGHNA and CDR2 is YNFKEQ in the germline V gene. Germline trimming cut 3 bases from V and 7 bases from J; bases unmatched to any gene: 6. The CDR3 sequence is 16 residues long. The receptor was isolated from a man older than 75 with acute or convalescent COVID-19. The J gene is TRBJ2-1, the V gene TRBV4-2; 13 nucleotides line up with TRBD2. The specimen sequenced was peripheral blood. DNA for the CDR3: TGTGCCAGCAGCCAGGGGACTAGCGGGACGCGGAATGAGCAGTTCTTC. As protein: CASSQGTSGTRNEQFF.